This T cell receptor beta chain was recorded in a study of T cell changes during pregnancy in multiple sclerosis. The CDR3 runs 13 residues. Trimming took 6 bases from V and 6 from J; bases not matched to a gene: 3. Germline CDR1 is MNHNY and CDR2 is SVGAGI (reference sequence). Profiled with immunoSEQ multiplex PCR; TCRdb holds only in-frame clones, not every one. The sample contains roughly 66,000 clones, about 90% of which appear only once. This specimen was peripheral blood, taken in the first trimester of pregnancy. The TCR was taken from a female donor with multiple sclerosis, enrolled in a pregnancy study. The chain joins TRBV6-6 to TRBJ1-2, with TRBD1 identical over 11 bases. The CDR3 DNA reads TGTGCCAGCAGGCGGGGACAGGGGGATGGCTACACCTTC. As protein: CASRRGQGDGYTF.